A selection of T cell receptor beta chains follows, all from one sample in a study of T cells after somatic rescue of genetic block. The assay was immunoSEQ multiplex PCR, and TCRdb's table has in-frame clones only and misses some. The table includes 110,000 or so clones, about 90% detected once. The sample was peripheral blood mononuclear cells (PBMCs). All receptors come from a woman younger than 35. Each CDR3 is given with its conserved first and last residue. The D gene is left open where the match is weak. Not all rows give a size; the values are once, few, many and, for expanded clones, a class.

TGTGCCAGCAGCCCACCGACAGGTGCCGTCCCTGAAGCTTTCTTT CASSPPTGAVPEAFF 15 TRBJ1-1 . . TRBV11-1
TGCGCCAGCAGTTCCGGAGGGGTAGATGAGCAGTTCTTC CASSSGGVDEQFF 13 TRBJ2-1 . . TRBV5-1
TGTGCCAGCAGCTTAGATCGCCGGGAAGCTTTCTTT CASSLDRREAFF 12 TRBJ1-1 . . TRBV7-8
TGTGCCAGCAGCCGAGAAGGTGTTCAGCAGCCCCAGCATTTT CASSREGVQQPQHF 14 TRBJ1-5 . . TRBV7-9
TGTGCCTGGAGTGGCTTTTCTGGAAACACCATATATTTT CAWSGFSGNTIYF 13 TRBJ1-3 . . TRBV30
TGTGCCAGCAGTTTCCTACAGGGGCAGAACCAGCCCCAGCATTTT CASSFLQGQNQPQHF 15 TRBJ1-5 TRBD1 . TRBV28
TGTGCCACCAGCATTTATCGGGGGGTCGAGCAGTACTTC CATSIYRGVEQYF 13 TRBJ2-7 TRBD2 once TRBV15
TGTGCCATCAGTGGTAGGGATCAGCCCCAGCATTTT CAISGRDQPQHF 12 TRBJ1-5 . . TRBV10-3
TGTGCCAGCAGCCCGGAACTCACAGATACGCAGTATTTT CASSPELTDTQYF 13 TRBJ2-3 . . TRBV5-4
TGTGCCAGCTCACCGGAGAGGGAAGATACGCAGTATTTT CASSPEREDTQYF 13 TRBJ2-3 . . TRBV18
TGTGCCTGGAGTGTACCGAAAAACCCAAGACAGGGGCTGGGAGGGGCCAACGTCCTGACTTTC CAWSVPKNPRQGLGGANVLTF 21 TRBJ2-6 TRBD1 . TRBV30
TGTGCCAGCAGCTTGGGTGGTGGGATCTCTGGAAACACCATATATTTT CASSLGGGISGNTIYF 16 TRBJ1-3 . . TRBV7-2
TGTGCCAGTAGGGCCACAGGGGGCGGCACTGAAGCTTTCTTT CASRATGGGTEAFF 14 TRBJ1-1 TRBD1 . TRBV19
TGTGCCATCAGGGGAGGGGCTAATGAAAAACTGTTTTTT CAIRGGANEKLFF 13 TRBJ1-4 . once TRBV10-3
TGCGCCAGCAGCACCCAGAGCGGGAACACTGAAGCTTTCTTT CASSTQSGNTEAFF 14 TRBJ1-1 . . TRBV5-1
TGTGCCAGCAGTGACCACAGGGGGGGTACTGAAGCTTTCTTT CASSDHRGGTEAFF 14 TRBJ1-1 TRBD1 . TRBV25-1
TGTGCCAGCTCCCCGGCGTCCTCCTACGAGCAGTACTTC CASSPASSYEQYF 13 TRBJ2-7 . . TRBV18
TGTGCCAGCAGCCCAGGCGGAGGGGGTGCATCCTACAATGAGCAGTTCTTC CASSPGGGGASYNEQFF 17 TRBJ2-1 . few TRBV7-2
TGTGCCAGTTACACAGGGGAAGGGTATAATTCACCCCTCCACTTT CASYTGEGYNSPLHF 15 TRBJ1-6 TRBD1 . TRBV6-1
TGTGCCTGGAGTAACAGACTCCATGGCTACACCTTC CAWSNRLHGYTF 12 TRBJ1-2 . . TRBV30
TGCGCCAGCAGCGCTCTCGGGGGATTAAACAATGAGCAGTTCTTC CASSALGGLNNEQFF 15 TRBJ2-1 . . TRBV5-1
TGTGCCAGTAGTCGGGGGGGCGGGGCCAACGTCCTGACTTTC CASSRGGGANVLTF 14 TRBJ2-6 TRBD2 . TRBV19
TGTGCCAGCAGCGGGCCTGGGACAGCTCTTAATCAGCCCCAGCATTTT CASSGPGTALNQPQHF 16 TRBJ1-5 TRBD1 few TRBV7-8
TGTGCCAGCAGTTACGAACACAGGGGGGAGGCTTTCTTT CASSYEHRGEAFF 13 TRBJ1-1 TRBD1 . TRBV6-5
TGTGCCAGCAGCTTAGAAGGGGGTGAGCAGTTCTTC CASSLEGGEQFF 12 TRBJ2-1 . . TRBV7-9
TGTGCCAGCAGCTCGACAGTTTACCTACAAGAGACCCAGTACTTC CASSSTVYLQETQYF 15 TRBJ2-5 . . TRBV5-5
TGTGCCAGCAGCGTCATGGGGAACTATGGCTACACCTTC CASSVMGNYGYTF 13 TRBJ1-2 . . TRBV9
TGTGCCAGCAGCTTAAAAAGGGATTCACCCCTCCACTTT CASSLKRDSPLHF 13 TRBJ1-6 . . TRBV7-3
TGTGCCAGCAGGGGATCGAGCACCGGGGAGCTGTTTTTT CASRGSSTGELFF 13 TRBJ2-2 . once TRBV2
TGTGCCAGCAGCTTGGGTAACGAAAACACCATATATTTT CASSLGNENTIYF 13 TRBJ1-3 . . TRBV7-9
TGTGCCAGCAGGGGACAGGGGATCTACGAGCAGTACTTC CASRGQGIYEQYF 13 TRBJ2-7 TRBD1 . TRBV7-9
TGTGCCAGCAGTTTTAGGGGAGGGAACTATGGCTACACCTTC CASSFRGGNYGYTF 14 TRBJ1-2 . . TRBV28
TGTGCCAGCAGTTACTCCCGGGAGGAGACCCAGTACTTC CASSYSREETQYF 13 TRBJ2-5 . . TRBV6-6
TGTGCCAGCAGCGTAGGAGGGGGCCAATCCTACAATGAGCAGTTCTTC CASSVGGGQSYNEQFF 16 TRBJ2-1 TRBD1 . TRBV9
TGTGCCAGCAGCGGGGCTAGCGGGGGCCAAGAGACCCAGTACTTC CASSGASGGQETQYF 15 TRBJ2-5 TRBD2 . TRBV9
TGTGCCAGCAGCTTGATGAGACAGGGGGTAGGTGAGCAGTTCTTC CASSLMRQGVGEQFF 15 TRBJ2-1 TRBD1 . TRBV7-9
TGTGCCAGCAGCTTAGTCCTGGGAGGGGACACTGAAGCTTTCTTT CASSLVLGGDTEAFF 15 TRBJ1-1 . . TRBV7-6
TGTGCCAGCAGCTTGGCGGCCCACTACACCGGGGAGCTGTTTTTT CASSLAAHYTGELFF 15 TRBJ2-2 . . TRBV7-6
TGTGCCAGCAGCTTACAGGGGGTTATCTACGAGCAGTACTTC CASSLQGVIYEQYF 14 TRBJ2-7 TRBD1 . TRBV5-6
TGTGCCAGCAGCCTCGGGACAGGGGACACCGGGGAGCTGTTTTTT CASSLGTGDTGELFF 15 TRBJ2-2 TRBD1 . TRBV4-2
TGTGCCAGCAGCCTAGGGTCCTCCTACGAGCAGTACTTC CASSLGSSYEQYF 13 TRBJ2-7 . once TRBV13
TGTGCCAGCAGCTTAAGTTCGGCAACCTGGGGCTACGAGCAGTACTTC CASSLSSATWGYEQYF 16 TRBJ2-7 . . TRBV7-3
TGTGCCACAGCAGCGAGCCCTCGCACTGAAGCTTTCTTT CATAASPRTEAFF 13 TRBJ1-1 . . TRBV13
TGTGCCAGTAGTATAAACACGGGACAGGTGACCTACGAGCAGTACTTC CASSINTGQVTYEQYF 16 TRBJ2-7 TRBD1 . TRBV19
TGTGCCAGCAGTGAAGGCGGGGGGGAGTCAGATACGCAGTATTTT CASSEGGGESDTQYF 15 TRBJ2-3 TRBD2 few TRBV6-4
TGTGCCAGCAGCCTTAGGGGGCCGGGACAGGGGGCGCGGGCCAACGTCCTGACTTTC CASSLRGPGQGARANVLTF 19 TRBJ2-6 TRBD1 . TRBV7-8
TGCGCCAGCAGCCCCATATCTGGAAACACCATATATTTT CASSPISGNTIYF 13 TRBJ1-3 . . TRBV4-3